A selection of T cell receptor beta chains follows, all from one sample in a study of T cell responses to AZD1222 COVID-19 vaccine. Sequenced by immunoSEQ multiplex PCR; TCRdb stores in-frame clones only, minus some. The sample yields about 110,000 clones, approximately 90% seen once. The sample consisted of peripheral blood, taken on day 0 of AZD1222 vaccination. These TCRs come from an adult in good health. The CDR3 runs from the conserved cysteine through the conserved F or W. A D gene is named only where the DNA matches it firmly. Part of the rows lack a size; the others show once, few, many or a class for expanded clones.

CDR3aa	CDR3nt	j_gene	abundance	d_gene	v_gene
CASSFSGGSPLHF	TGTGCCAGCAGTTTTTCGGGGGGATCACCCCTCCACTTT	TRBJ1-6	-	-	TRBV27
CASSSRLNTEAFF	TGTGCCAGCAGCTCTAGATTGAACACTGAAGCTTTCTTT	TRBJ1-1	once	-	TRBV7-6
CASSLGAGAWVFNTGELFF	TGTGCCAGCAGTTTAGGTGCAGGGGCGTGGGTGTTCAACACCGGGGAGCTGTTTTTT	TRBJ2-2	-	-	TRBV28
CATTRGRDEKLFF	TGTGCCACCACGAGGGGCCGGGATGAAAAACTGTTTTTT	TRBJ1-4	once	-	TRBV19
CASSQGQLQETQYF	TGCGCCAGCAGCCAAGGACAGCTGCAAGAGACCCAGTACTTC	TRBJ2-5	-	-	TRBV4-1
CASSYRTSGGYEQYF	TGTGCCAGCAGTTACCGCACTAGCGGGGGTTACGAGCAGTACTTC	TRBJ2-7	few	TRBD2	TRBV6-2/TRBV6-3
CSKGPGDEQFF	TGCAGCAAGGGTCCCGGAGATGAGCAGTTCTTC	TRBJ2-1	-	-	TRBV20-1
CASSPGQGAIYF	TGTGCCAGCAGTCCGGGACAGGGGGCCATATATTTT	TRBJ1-3	-	TRBD1	TRBV12-3/TRBV12-4
CATSRGLGLAVREQYF	TGTGCCACCAGCAGAGGCCTGGGACTAGCAGTGAGGGAGCAGTACTTC	TRBJ2-7	-	TRBD2	TRBV15
CASSDGLPGWRYSNQPQHF	TGTGCCAGTAGCGACGGGCTCCCGGGATGGAGATATAGCAATCAGCCCCAGCATTTT	TRBJ1-5	once	-	TRBV19
CASSARQWGTYEQYF	TGTGCCAGCAGCGCCCGCCAGTGGGGTACCTACGAGCAGTACTTC	TRBJ2-7	-	-	TRBV7-2
CAAGVSSYNEQFF	TGTGCCGCCGGGGTTAGCTCTTACAATGAGCAGTTCTTC	TRBJ2-1	-	-	TRBV19
CASRWTTNNEQFF	TGTGCCAGCAGATGGACTACAAACAATGAGCAGTTCTTC	TRBJ2-1	-	-	TRBV12-3/TRBV12-4
CASSLGTQGIEAFF	TGTGCCAGCAGCTTAGGTACACAGGGGATTGAAGCTTTCTTT	TRBJ1-1	-	TRBD1	TRBV13
CASSLVQSNEKLFF	TGTGCCAGCAGCTTGGTCCAGTCTAATGAAAAACTGTTTTTT	TRBJ1-4	-	-	TRBV7-9
CASSLGQGLPYGYTF	TGTGCCAGTAGTCTCGGACAGGGCCTCCCGTATGGCTACACCTTC	TRBJ1-2	-	TRBD1	TRBV19